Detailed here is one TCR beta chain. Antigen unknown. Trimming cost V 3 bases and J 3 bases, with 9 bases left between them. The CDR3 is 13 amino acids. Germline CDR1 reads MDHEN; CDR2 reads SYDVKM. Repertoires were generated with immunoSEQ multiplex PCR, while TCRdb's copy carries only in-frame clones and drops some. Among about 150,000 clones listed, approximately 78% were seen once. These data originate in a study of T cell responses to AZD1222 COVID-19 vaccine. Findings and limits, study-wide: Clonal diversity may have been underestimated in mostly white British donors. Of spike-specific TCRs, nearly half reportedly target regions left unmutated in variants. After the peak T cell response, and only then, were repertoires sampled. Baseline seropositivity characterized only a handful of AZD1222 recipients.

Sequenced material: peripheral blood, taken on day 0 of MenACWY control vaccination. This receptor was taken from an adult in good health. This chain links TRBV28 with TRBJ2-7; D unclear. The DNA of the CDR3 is TGTGCCAGCAGTTTTGGACCCCTCTACGAGCAGTACTTC. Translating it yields CASSFGPLYEQYF.